The 28 T cell receptor beta chains given below trace back to one sample, sequenced in a study of PD-L1 blockade in urothelial cancer. The data were produced by immunoSEQ multiplex PCR, yet TCRdb's version contains in-frame clones alone and is incomplete. The table includes fewer than 30,000 clones, 80% to 85% detected once. This specimen was PBMCs, taken around atezolizumab (anti-PD-L1) treatment. Receptors originate from a man aged 65-85 years with urothelial cancer.

The chain joins TRBV7-6 to TRBJ2-7, with a possible D match to TRBD1 (5 bases). V dropped 5 bases and J dropped 2 bases, with 19 bases sitting between them. The CDR3 is made up of 16 amino acids. CDR1 and CDR2 (germline): SGHVS, FNYEAQ. The CDR3 nucleotides are TGTGCCAGCAGCCCCCAAGTTGGGGCCCAGGCCTACGAGCAGTACTTC. Residues: CASSPQVGAQAYEQYF.

The chain is built from TRBV19 and TRBJ1-1; D not certain. The CDR3 is 12 residues long. The germline V and J ends were trimmed by 3 bases and 7 bases, with 9 bases remaining between them. CDR1 and CDR2 from the germline V gene are LNHDA and SQIVND (reference sequence). CDR3 in amino acids: CASSMRAGEAFF. DNA of the CDR3: TGTGCCAGTAGTATGAGGGCTGGTGAAGCTTTCTTT.

The chain joins TRBV19 to TRBJ2-3; the match to TRBD1 covers 7 bases. The CDR3 totals 15 residues. Looked up from germline, CDR1 is LNHDA and CDR2 is SQIVND (reference sequence). Losses at the gene ends were 5 bases for V and 6 bases for J; bases not matched to a gene: 11. The CDR3 DNA is TGTGCCAGTAGTTCCCCAAGGGGGCTAGGGGATACGCAGTATTTT. This translates into CASSSPRGLGDTQYF.

The rearrangement links TRBV5-6 to TRBJ1-2, with D unresolved. Germline lookup yields CDR1 SGHDT and CDR2 YYEEEE. The V end lost 0 bases, the J end lost 1 base, and 13 bases lay between the germline ends. CDR3 size: 16 residues. Here the CDR3 reads CASSLEVGGFNYGYTF. CDR3 bases: TGTGCCAGCAGCTTGGAAGTCGGTGGTTTTAACTATGGCTACACCTTC.

A single count supports this clone. The rearrangement joins TRBV27 to TRBJ2-3, with TRBD1 matching over 8 bases. CDR1 is MNHEY, CDR2 SMNVEV, per germline (reference sequence). CDR3 length: 15 amino acids. Germline trimming cut 4 bases from V and 1 base from J; bases unmatched to any gene: 4. The CDR3 DNA reads as TGTGCCAGCAGTTCCCAGGGGGCAGGCACAGATACGCAGTATTTT. This encodes CASSSQGAGTDTQYF.

The chain recombines TRBV15 with TRBJ2-1; 13 nucleotides agree with TRBD2. The germline gives CDR1 LNHNV, CDR2 YYDKDF (reference sequence). V was clipped by 1 base and J by 5 bases; unmatched bases: 2. The CDR3 extends over 16 amino acids. In nucleotides, the CDR3 is TGTGCCACCAGCAGAGCCGGGACTAGCGGGAACAATGAGCAGTTCTTC. As protein: CATSRAGTSGNNEQFF.

This rearrangement joins TRBV9 to TRBJ2-5; a possible D gene is TRBD1 (5 bases). The CDR3 covers 14 residues. V lost 0 bases and J lost 4, with 10 bases in between. Germline V gene data show CDR1 as SGDLS and CDR2 as YYNGEE. The CDR3 nucleotides read TGTGCCAGCAGCGTAGGGGGAAGGGGAGAGACCCAGTACTTC. Translation: CASSVGGRGETQYF.

The CDR3 here is CASSTDRGQVKEQYF. CDR3 DNA: TGTGCCAGCAGCACCGACAGGGGGCAAGTGAAGGAGCAGTACTTC. J is TRBJ2-7 and V is TRBV2; the match to TRBD1 covers 10 bases. CDR1 and CDR2 from the germline V gene are SNHLY and FYNNEI. The CDR3 spans 15 residues. V was clipped by 6 bases and J by 7 bases; unmatched bases: 12.

V usage is TRBV9 and J usage is TRBJ2-7; the match to TRBD2 covers 7 bases. Germline assignment: CDR1 SGDLS and CDR2 YYNGEE. The J segment lost 3 bases and the V segment lost 0 bases, leaving 3 bases of the junction unmatched. CDR3 size: 14 residues. In DNA, the CDR3 is TGTGCCAGCAGCGTAGGGCCGGGAGGCTACGAGCAGTACTTC. As protein: CASSVGPGGYEQYF.

The chain couples TRBV7-9 to TRBJ1-2; tentatively, D is TRBD1 (6 bases). Germline V gives CDR1 SEHNR, CDR2 FQNEAQ (reference sequence). The CDR3 is 13 residues long. The ends were cut back, 7 bases at V and 3 bases at J, with 12 bases in the middle. The CDR3 here is CASTVQGDYGYTF. CDR3 nucleotide sequence: TGTGCCAGCACGGTACAGGGCGACTATGGCTACACCTTC.

This clone was detected only a few times. The chain carries TRBV7-2 and TRBJ1-1, with 8 bases that match TRBD1. The junction had 4 bases not matched to a gene; V was cut back by 4 bases and J by 3 bases. CDR1 and CDR2 (germline): SGHTA, FQGNSA. This CDR3 is built from 14 residues. The CDR3 loop reads CASSSQGADTEAFF. The DNA for the CDR3 is TGTGCCAGCAGCTCGCAGGGGGCAGACACTGAAGCTTTCTTT.

This chain uses TRBV19 with TRBJ2-7; 7 bases match TRBD1. CDR3 length: 15 residues. The V and J ends lost 4 bases and 3 bases, in that order; junction bases with no gene match: 9. Germline V gene lookup returns CDR1 LNHDA and CDR2 SQIVND (reference sequence). As DNA, the CDR3 is TGTGCCAGTAGTACAGGGACAGTTGGACTCTACGAGCAGTACTTC. Residues: CASSTGTVGLYEQYF. Looking up the rest from reference TRBV19 and TRBJ2-7 gives the full variable domain: DGGITQSPKYLFRKEGQNVTLSCEQNLNHDAMYWYRQDPGQGLRLIYYSQIVNDFQKGDIAEGYSVSREKKESFPLTVTSAQKNPTAFYLCASSTGTVGLYEQYFGPGTRLTVT.

This clone has a single count. The rearrangement uses TRBV2 and TRBJ2-7; TRBD1 might be the D (5 bases). The V gene lost 5 bases and the J gene lost 1 base, with 12 bases spanning the gap. The CDR3 spans 14 residues. The germline V gene encodes CDR1 SNHLY and CDR2 FYNNEI. The CDR3 spells CASSQGRDSYEQYF. The CDR3 bases are TGTGCCAGCAGTCAGGGTAGAGATTCCTACGAGCAGTACTTC.

A few counts support this clone. In nucleotides, the CDR3 is TGTGCCAGCAGCTTACTCCGCCTTGACAACCCGAACACTGAAGCTTTCTTT. Translating gives CASSLLRLDNPNTEAFF. V is TRBV5-5 and J is TRBJ1-1; D remains ambiguous. V was shortened by 2 bases and J by 1 base, with 18 bases between the two germline ends. Germline assignment: CDR1 SGHKS and CDR2 YYEKEE (reference sequence). This CDR3 region has 17 residues.

The chain has TRBV2 and TRBJ1-5; 7 positions match TRBD1. This CDR3 is 13 amino acids long. Germline CDR1 SNHLY, CDR2 FYNNEI. J lost 6 bases, V lost 6 bases, and 5 bases had no gene match. CDR3 nucleotide sequence: TGTGCCAGCAGGAAAGGGGGCGGTCAGCCCCAGCATTTT. It codes for CASRKGGGQPQHF.

V is TRBV19 and J is TRBJ2-4; possibly TRBD2 for D (5 bases). The CDR3 spans 13 residues. V dropped 2 bases and J dropped 9 bases, with 11 bases sitting between them. Germline assignment: CDR1 LNHDA and CDR2 SQIVND (reference sequence). CDR3 DNA sequence: TGTGCCAGTAGTATACAGGTTGGAGGCATTCAGTACTTC. Translated, it gives CASSIQVGGIQYF.

This clone has a single count. This chain connects TRBV6-5 to TRBJ2-3; D call uncertain. The CDR3 consists of 14 residues. With 4 bases removed from V and 2 bases from J, the gap between germline ends came to 10 bases. Per germline, CDR1 MNHEY and CDR2 SVGAGI. For the CDR3, the DNA is TGTGCCAGCAGTTTGAGGTTTTCCACAGATACGCAGTATTTT. It translates to CASSLRFSTDTQYF.

This clone was counted only a few times. This chain joins TRBV6-5 and TRBJ1-2; D is ambiguous. V lost 0 bases and J lost 7, with 18 bases in between. CDR3 length: 16 residues. Germline CDR1 MNHEY, CDR2 SVGAGI. CDR3 DNA sequence: TGTGCCAGCAGTTACTCGTTGAGGGAAGGCCAAGGTGGCTACACCTTC. It translates to CASSYSLREGQGGYTF.

This clone was seen only once. The J gene is TRBJ2-1, the V gene TRBV2, with unresolved D. This CDR3 has 13 residues. V was pared by 6 bases and J by 5 bases, with 11 bases between. Germline CDR1 is SNHLY and CDR2 is FYNNEI. CDR3 residues: CASSPFENNEQFF. The CDR3 DNA sequence: TGTGCCAGCAGCCCCTTCGAGAACAATGAGCAGTTCTTC.

The chain employs TRBV5-1 and TRBJ2-5; TRBD1 matches 7 bases. The trim removed 3 bases at V and 1 base at J, leaving 3 bases unmatched. This CDR3 region has 14 residues. CDR1 and CDR2 from the germline V gene are SGHRS and YFSETQ. The DNA of the CDR3 is TGCGCCAGCAGCTCAGACAGGGCCCAAGAGACCCAGTACTTC. This translates into CASSSDRAQETQYF.

The J gene is TRBJ1-5, the V gene TRBV2; D unclear. Germline V gene sequence: CDR1 SNHLY, CDR2 FYNNEI. The V and J ends lost 0 bases and 6 bases respectively, with 9 bases between them. The CDR3 totals 14 residues. The CDR3 sequence: CASSEASSAQPQHF. The CDR3 DNA sequence: TGTGCCAGCAGTGAAGCATCCAGCGCTCAGCCCCAGCATTTT. The variable domain in full, completed from reference TRBV2 and TRBJ1-5, reads EPEVTQTPSHQVTQMGQEVILRCVPISNHLYFYWYRQILGQKVEFLVSFYNNEISEKSEIFDDQFSVERPDGSNFTLKIRSTKLEDSAMYFCASSEASSAQPQHFGDGTRLSIL.

V and J are TRBV28 and TRBJ1-5, with D perhaps TRBD1 (6 bases). CDR3 size: 15 residues. Between the trimmed V and J ends, which lost 6 bases and 0 bases, there was a span of 12 bases. Looked up from germline, CDR1 is MDHEN and CDR2 is SYDVKM. CDR3 region: CASRTGYYSNQPQHF. CDR3 nucleotide sequence: TGTGCCAGCAGGACAGGCTACTATAGCAATCAGCCCCAGCATTTT.

The chain is built from TRBV6-6 and TRBJ1-3; no clear D gene. Germline V gene sequence: CDR1 MNHNY, CDR2 SVGAGI (reference sequence). The V end was cut by 6 bases, the J end by 0 bases, with 12 bases between. The CDR3 runs to 15 residues. CDR3 bases: TGTGCCAGCAGGACCCCGGCGGGCTCTGGAAACACCATATATTTT. Translating it yields CASRTPAGSGNTIYF.

V and J are TRBV7-9 and TRBJ2-5; 9 bases align to TRBD1. The CDR3 contains 15 residues. Germline V gene sequence: CDR1 SEHNR, CDR2 FQNEAQ (reference sequence). V was clipped by 4 bases and J by 5 bases; unmatched bases: 8. CDR3 nucleotide sequence: TGTGCCAGCAGCTCTGGGGACAGGGTAATGGAGACCCAGTACTTC. The encoded protein is CASSSGDRVMETQYF.

The V gene is TRBV7-9, the J gene TRBJ1-1, with TRBD1 identical over 7 bases. CDR1 SEHNR and CDR2 FQNEAQ come from the germline V gene (reference sequence). V gave up 5 bases and J gave up 1 base; unmatched junction bases: 7. The CDR3 is 15 residues long. The CDR3 DNA sequence: TGTGCCAGCAGCATCCTGACAGGGAGGAACACTGAAGCTTTCTTT. Its translation is CASSILTGRNTEAFF.

The chain couples TRBV4-1 to TRBJ2-7; D is undetermined. This CDR3 contains 14 residues. Germline V gene lookup returns CDR1 MGHRA and CDR2 YSYEKL. Trimming cost V 1 base and J 0 bases, with 7 bases left between them. CDR3: CASSQAERSYEQYF. The CDR3 DNA reads as TGCGCCAGCAGCCAAGCTGAGCGCTCCTACGAGCAGTACTTC.

This chain connects TRBV19 to TRBJ2-5, with D perhaps TRBD1 (6 bases). CDR3 length: 16 amino acids. Trimming took 5 bases from V and 5 from J, leaving 21 bases between them. From germline, CDR1 is LNHDA and CDR2 SQIVND (reference sequence). CDR3 residues: CASSPRQDERGETQYF. The CDR3, as DNA: TGTGCCAGTAGTCCCCGACAGGACGAAAGGGGGGAGACCCAGTACTTC.

The chain links TRBV28 to TRBJ1-4, with D possibly TRBD1 on 6 matching bases. Germline V gene sequence: CDR1 MDHEN, CDR2 SYDVKM. V was pared by 3 bases and J by 12 bases, with 11 bases between. The length of the CDR3 is 12 residues. The CDR3 spells CASSLTPGELFF. As DNA, the CDR3 is TGTGCCAGCAGTTTGACCCCAGGGGAACTGTTTTTT.